The 22 T cell receptor beta chains below all came from one sample that was sequenced in a study of cytomegalovirus exposure and HLA in healthy donors. Primers included in the PCR were 60 Vbeta and 13 Jbeta primers. Profiled with immunoSEQ multiplex PCR; TCRdb holds only in-frame clones, not every one. In the table there are about 240,000 clones, 78% of which are singletons. Specimen: PBMCs. The origin of the receptors is a boy aged 5-17 years in good health and CMV-seronegative.

The rearrangement uses TRBV14 and TRBJ2-7; a weak D match, TRBD2 (6 bases). CDR1 is SGHDN and CDR2 is FVKESK in the germline V gene. The CDR3 is 14 residues long. V was shortened by 4 bases and J by 3 bases, with 13 bases between the two germline ends. As DNA, the CDR3 is TGTGCCAGCAGCCTCCCGGGAGTAGGCTACGAGCAGTACTTC. Its translation is CASSLPGVGYEQYF.

The CDR3 nucleotides are TGCGCCAGCAGCTTGGTCAGAACTAGAGTATACGAGCAGTACTTC. Translation gives CASSLVRTRVYEQYF. This chain uses TRBV5-1 with TRBJ2-7, with D perhaps TRBD2 (5 bases). The CDR3 has 15 amino acids. V was cut by 0 bases and J by 4 bases, with 14 bases left in between. Germline-derived CDR1 and CDR2 are SGHRS and YFSETQ.

The chain has TRBV6-6 and TRBJ1-1; 7 nucleotides match TRBD1. The CDR3 extends over 14 amino acids. Trimming took 6 bases from V and 2 from J; bases not matched to a gene: 6. CDR1 is MNHNY and CDR2 is SVGAGI in the germline V gene (reference sequence). The CDR3 sequence: CASRPGQRNTEAFF. The CDR3 bases are TGTGCCAGCAGGCCGGGACAGAGAAACACTGAAGCTTTCTTT.

The chain combines TRBV4-1 with TRBJ1-2; TRBD1 aligns across 9 bases. This CDR3 is 16 amino acids long. Trimming cost V 4 bases and J 7 bases; bases outside gene matches: 13. Germline V gene sequence: CDR1 MGHRA, CDR2 YSYEKL. The CDR3 coding sequence is TGCGCCAGCAGCCCCCTACTCGGGGGACAGGGCTCTGGCTACACCTTC. Its protein is CASSPLLGGQGSGYTF.

V and J are TRBV5-1 and TRBJ2-7; tentative D call: TRBD1 (5 bases). The V gene lost 7 bases and the J gene lost 3 bases, with 8 bases spanning the gap. The CDR3 consists of 11 residues. Germline V gives CDR1 SGHRS, CDR2 YFSETQ. This chain's CDR3 is CASRRDYEQYF. The CDR3 nucleotides are TGCGCCAGCCGCAGGGACTACGAGCAGTACTTC.

The chain has TRBV30 and TRBJ2-5; no clear D gene. The J call may be wrong; the DNA end is better matched by TRBJ2-4. Germline assignment: CDR1 GTSNPN and CDR2 SVGIG (reference sequence). This CDR3 comprises 10 residues. CDR3 DNA: TGTGCCTGGAGTGTTGGCATTCAGTACTTC. Encoded protein: CAWSVGIQYF.

The genes are TRBV5-4 and TRBJ2-3; 8 nucleotides line up with TRBD2. The germline gives CDR1 SGHNT, CDR2 YYREEE (reference sequence). V trimming: 2 bases; J trimming: 6 bases; junction bases outside the gene matches: 5. The CDR3 covers 14 residues. DNA of the CDR3: TGTGCCAGCAGCTTTACAGCGGGAGTGGATACGCAGTATTTT. This codes for CASSFTAGVDTQYF.

V and J are TRBV7-9 and TRBJ2-3, with a possible D match to TRBD2 (5 bases). Trimming shortened V by 6 bases and J by 4 bases, and 11 bases separated the two germline ends. Germline V gene lookup returns CDR1 SEHNR and CDR2 FQNEAQ (reference sequence). There are 13 residues in the CDR3. The CDR3 loop is CASRRVDSDTQYF. CDR3 nucleotide sequence: TGTGCCAGCAGGCGCGTGGACTCAGATACGCAGTATTTT. Based on the CDR3 plus reference TRBV7-9 and TRBJ2-3, the full variable domain is DTGVSQNPRHKITKRGQNVTFRCDPISEHNRLYWYRQTLGQGPEFLTYFQNEAQLEKSRLLSDRFSAERPKGSFSTLEIQRTEQGDSAMYLCASRRVDSDTQYFGPGTRLTVL.

This chain links TRBV13 with TRBJ1-1; 10 bases are a match to TRBD1. V shed 2 bases and J 3 bases; nucleotides not matched to a gene: 6. Germline CDR1 and CDR2: PRHDT and FYEKMQ (reference sequence). This CDR3 is 16 amino acids long. This CDR3 reads CASSLRQGAWYTEAFF. The CDR3 DNA follows: TGTGCCAGCAGCTTACGACAGGGGGCCTGGTACACTGAAGCTTTCTTT.

This clone was detected only a few times. The chain carries TRBV6-6 and TRBJ1-2; D is ambiguous. CDR1 is MNHNY, CDR2 SVGAGI, per germline (reference sequence). The V end lost 3 bases, the J end lost 0 bases, and 14 bases lay between the germline ends. CDR3 length: 16 residues. CDR3 coding DNA: TGTGCCAGCAGTTATCGCGACGGGTCGGCTAACTATGGCTACACCTTC. Its protein product is CASSYRDGSANYGYTF.

The genes are TRBV7-9 and TRBJ1-1; 8 bases line up with TRBD1. CDR3 length: 15 residues. Germline CDR1 and CDR2: SEHNR and FQNEAQ (reference sequence). The trim removed 0 bases at V and 11 bases at J, leaving 11 bases unmatched. The CDR3: CASSLAGDRGDLAFF. Written as DNA, the CDR3 is TGTGCCAGCAGCTTAGCAGGTGACAGGGGTGATTTGGCTTTCTTT.

The rearrangement joins TRBV7-9 to TRBJ1-2, with D possibly being TRBD1 (5 bases). Germline-derived CDR1 and CDR2 are SEHNR and FQNEAQ (reference sequence). V was pared by 1 base and J by 4 bases, with 16 bases between. The CDR3 runs 16 residues. The chain's CDR3 is CASSLVSQGFGYGYTF. CDR3 in DNA: TGTGCCAGCAGCTTAGTCTCCCAGGGTTTTGGCTATGGCTACACCTTC.

This sequence joins TRBV6-1 and TRBJ2-5; TRBD2 aligns across 10 bases. This CDR3 has 13 residues. Germline V gene sequence: CDR1 MNHNS, CDR2 SASEGT. The V and J ends lost 11 bases and 4 bases, in that order; junction bases with no gene match: 7. This CDR3 is CAGRAGGGETQYF. DNA of the CDR3: TGTGCCGGTCGAGCGGGAGGGGGAGAGACCCAGTACTTC.

This sequence joins TRBV5-1 and TRBJ2-5; 7 bases are a match to TRBD1. This CDR3 has 16 residues. The germline V gene encodes CDR1 SGHRS and CDR2 YFSETQ. V shed 4 bases and J 5 bases; nucleotides not matched to a gene: 14. The CDR3, as DNA: TGCGCCAGCAGCCACGGTCCGGGACAGTCGGCGGAGACCCAGTACTTC. Translated, it gives CASSHGPGQSAETQYF.

The rearrangement links TRBV5-6 to TRBJ1-4; the match to TRBD1 covers 7 bases. CDR1 SGHDT and CDR2 YYEEEE come from the germline V gene. V dropped 4 bases and J dropped 4; count of bases not matched to a gene: 4. The CDR3 loop spans 14 amino acids. This CDR3 is CASSPGTDNEKLFF. CDR3 nucleotides: TGTGCCAGCAGCCCTGGGACAGATAATGAAAAACTGTTTTTT.

Here the CDR3 reads CASRPSGDETAQYF. The CDR3 nucleotides are TGTGCCAGTCGACCCTCAGGCGACGAAACCGCGCAGTATTTT. This rearrangement joins TRBV19 to TRBJ2-3; D remains ambiguous. Trimming left V 8 bases short and J 10 bases short, with 22 bases between. This CDR3 has 14 residues. Germline values: CDR1 LNHDA, CDR2 SQIVND (reference sequence).

V usage is TRBV6-5 and J usage is TRBJ2-3, with D maybe TRBD2 (6 bases). Trimming pared 6 bases from V and 1 base from J, leaving 11 bases between. The CDR3 is made up of 14 amino acids. Per germline, CDR1 MNHEY and CDR2 SVGAGI. The CDR3 DNA reads as TGTGCCAGCAGCTTGGACTACCGCACAGATACGCAGTATTTT. Translation gives CASSLDYRTDTQYF.

The gene calls are TRBV9 and TRBJ2-7; D is possibly TRBD2 (5 bases). Germline values: CDR1 SGDLS, CDR2 YYNGEE. The CDR3 is 14 residues long. V lost 0 bases and J lost 4, with 11 bases in between. In DNA, the CDR3 is TGTGCCAGCAGCGTAGCGGACTTTTTATACGAGCAGTACTTC. Translation gives CASSVADFLYEQYF.

The rearrangement links TRBV7-8 to TRBJ1-1; D may be TRBD1 (6 bases). The CDR3 totals 13 residues. The V end was cut by 3 bases, the J end by 1 base, with 6 bases between. CDR1 is SGHVS, CDR2 FQNEAQ, per germline. DNA for the CDR3: TGTGCCAGCAGCTTGACAGGGAACACTGAAGCTTTCTTT. Translating it yields CASSLTGNTEAFF.

The chain employs TRBV6-5 and TRBJ2-1; 11 bases map to TRBD2. The V gene end was trimmed by 2 bases and the J gene end by 4 bases; junction bases not matched to a gene: 4. This CDR3 contains 16 residues. Germline CDR1 MNHEY, CDR2 SVGAGI. The CDR3 here is CASSYQIAGGYNEQFF. As DNA, the CDR3 is TGTGCCAGCAGTTACCAAATAGCGGGAGGGTACAATGAGCAGTTCTTC.

The chain joins TRBV9 to TRBJ1-6; unclear D gene. The V end was cut by 3 bases, the J end by 9 bases, with 22 bases between. Looked up from germline, CDR1 is SGDLS and CDR2 is YYNGEE. The CDR3 is 17 residues long. CDR3 in amino acids: CASSATLGQAPPSPLHF. The CDR3 DNA follows: TGTGCCAGCAGCGCGACACTGGGCCAGGCCCCTCCTTCACCCCTCCACTTT.

The rearrangement joins TRBV7-2 to TRBJ2-7; maybe TRBD2 (6 bases). V was shortened by 2 bases and J by 3 bases, with 14 bases between the two germline ends. This CDR3 region has 15 residues. From germline, CDR1 is SGHTA and CDR2 FQGNSA. The CDR3 spells CASSLMGGVGYEQYF. In nucleotides, the CDR3 is TGTGCCAGCAGCTTAATGGGGGGAGTAGGCTACGAGCAGTACTTC. Variable domain in full (rest from reference TRBV7-2 and TRBJ2-7): GAGVSQSPSNKVTEKGKDVELRCDPISGHTALYWYRQSLGQGLEFLIYFQGNSAPDKSGLPSDRFSAERTGGSVSTLTIQRTQQEDSAVYLCASSLMGGVGYEQYFGPGTRLTVT.